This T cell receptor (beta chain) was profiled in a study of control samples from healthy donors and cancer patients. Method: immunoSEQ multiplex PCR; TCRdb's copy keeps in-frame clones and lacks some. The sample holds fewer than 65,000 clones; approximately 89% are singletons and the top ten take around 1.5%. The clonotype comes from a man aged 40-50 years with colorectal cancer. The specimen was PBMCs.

CDR3 region: CASSAGTEAFF. The CDR3 DNA sequence: TGTGCCAGCAGTGCCGGGACTGAAGCTTTCTTT. This chain connects TRBV11-2 to TRBJ1-1; D gene ambiguous. Germline CDR1 and CDR2: SGHAT and FQNNGV. V lost 6 bases, J lost 5 bases, and 7 bases lay in between. The CDR3 sequence is 11 residues long.